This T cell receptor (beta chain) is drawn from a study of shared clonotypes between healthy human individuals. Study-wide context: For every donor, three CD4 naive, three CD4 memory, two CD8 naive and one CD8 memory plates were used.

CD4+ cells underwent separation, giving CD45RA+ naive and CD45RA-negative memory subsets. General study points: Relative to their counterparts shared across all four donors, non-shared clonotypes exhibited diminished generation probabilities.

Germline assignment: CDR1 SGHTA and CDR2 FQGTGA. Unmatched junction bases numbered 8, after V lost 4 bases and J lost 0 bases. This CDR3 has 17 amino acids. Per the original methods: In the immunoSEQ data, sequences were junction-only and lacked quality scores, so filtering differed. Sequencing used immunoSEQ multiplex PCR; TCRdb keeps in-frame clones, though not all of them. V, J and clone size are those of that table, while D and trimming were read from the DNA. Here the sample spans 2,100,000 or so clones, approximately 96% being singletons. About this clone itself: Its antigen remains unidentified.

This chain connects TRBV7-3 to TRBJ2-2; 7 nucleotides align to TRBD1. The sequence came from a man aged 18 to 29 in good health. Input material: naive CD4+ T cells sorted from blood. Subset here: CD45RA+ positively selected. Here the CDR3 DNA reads TGTGCCAGCAGCTCACAGGGGTCTGCGACGAACACCGGGGAGCTGTTTTTT. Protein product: CASSSQGSATNTGELFF.